This T cell receptor (beta chain) is drawn from a study of T-cell memory formation after mild COVID-19. This clonotype was seen only a few times. What it binds is not known. V was shortened by 0 bases and J by 0 bases, with 10 bases between the two germline ends. The CDR3 is made up of 16 amino acids. Germline assignment: CDR1 SGHRS and CDR2 YFSETQ. Findings and caveats of the study: The SARS-CoV-2 specificity of second-wave clones reaching peak at day 37 remained unverified. Clones that got smaller from day 15 to 85 had even CD4/CD8, while clones growing later tipped toward CD4+.

TCRdb passed the 5' RACE reads through MiXCR, listing each CDR3 protein once. The sample includes about 430,000 distinct CDR3 sequences, roughly 18% of them seen just once. Sequenced: PBMCs or a T cell subset sorted from them (not recorded which). The sequence derives from a man younger than 35 who had mild COVID-19 (a few samples of this study predate the infection). Cell type and time point are not known. The gene calls are TRBV5-1 and TRBJ2-4; the D is unclear. This CDR3 is CASSLGNDVAKNIQYF. The CDR3 DNA sequence: TGCGCCAGCAGCTTGGGAAATGACGTAGCCAAAAACATTCAGTACTTC. Full variable domain (missing parts from reference TRBV5-1 and TRBJ2-4): KAGVTQTPRYLIKTRGQQVTLSCSPISGHRSVSWYQQTPGQGLQFLFEYFSETQRNKGNFPGRFSGRQFSNSRSEMNVSTLELGDSALYLCASSLGNDVAKNIQYFGAGTRLSVL.